This TCR beta chain is from a study of metastatic and nonmetastatic thyroid tumors. Across the study: Malignant thyroid and benign thyroid patients provided blood and tumor or nodule tissue whose repertoires were compared.

General study results and limits: Patients with malignant thyroid tumors reportedly had significantly higher TCR beta diversity than those with benign nodules, in blood and tumor.

The CDR3 spans 13 residues. The V and J ends lost 4 bases and 7 bases respectively, with 15 bases between them. From germline, CDR1 is SGHRS and CDR2 YFSETQ. As handled by the study authors: A classifier of distant metastasis in papillary thyroid cancer was built from CDR3 differences (across clinicopathological groups). TCRdb re-called the PCR reads through MiXCR. The V and J calls shown here were made by TCRdb, not taken from the authors' results. The sample lists 9,500 to 15,000 clones; 25% to 35% were seen once. As concerns this clone: Its antigen is unknown.

There were no patients who had received any treatment before thyroid surgery. The chain is built from TRBV5-1 and TRBJ2-7; a weak D match, TRBD2 (5 bases). The TCR originated in a female donor with papillary thyroid cancer or a benign thyroid nodule (not recorded which). Some clones in this sample may be carry-over from other donors' samples. The specimen sequenced was tumor tissue. The CDR3 protein is CASSGLANSEQYF. CDR3 sequence (DNA): TGCGCCAGCAGCGGGCTAGCAAACTCAGAGCAGTACTTC.